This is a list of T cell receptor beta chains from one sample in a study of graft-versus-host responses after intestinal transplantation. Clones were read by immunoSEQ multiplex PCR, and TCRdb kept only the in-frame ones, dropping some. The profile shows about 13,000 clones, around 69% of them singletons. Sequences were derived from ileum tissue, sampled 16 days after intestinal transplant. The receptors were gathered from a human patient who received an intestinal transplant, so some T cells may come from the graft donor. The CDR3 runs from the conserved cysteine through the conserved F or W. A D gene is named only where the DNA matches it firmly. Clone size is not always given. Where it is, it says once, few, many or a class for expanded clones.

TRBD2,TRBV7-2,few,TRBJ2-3,TGTGCCAGCAGCACTCTAGCGGGGGGAGTCTCAGATACGCAGTATTTT,CASSTLAGGVSDTQYF
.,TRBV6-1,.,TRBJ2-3,TGTGCCAGCAGGAGGGCCGGGACAGATACGCAGTATTTT,CASRRAGTDTQYF
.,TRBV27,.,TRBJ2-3,TGTGCCAGCAGTTTACGGCGGACAGTGCCGGGCACAGATACGCAGTATTTT,CASSLRRTVPGTDTQYF
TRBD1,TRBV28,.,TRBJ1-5,TGTGCCAGCAGGGAGACAGGGAGTCAGCCCCAGCATTTT,CASRETGSQPQHF
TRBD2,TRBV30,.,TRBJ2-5,TGTGCCTGGAGTAGGAGACTAGCGGGACTGGAGACCCAGTACTTC,CAWSRRLAGLETQYF
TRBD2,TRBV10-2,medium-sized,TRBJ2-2,TGCGCCAGCAGTGAGTCCGGAGCGGGAGGGCCTGTCGGGGAGCTGTTTTTT,CASSESGAGGPVGELFF
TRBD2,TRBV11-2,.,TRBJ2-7,TGTGCCAGCAGCGGTAGCGGGAGGGGGTCCTACGAGCAGTACTTC,CASSGSGRGSYEQYF
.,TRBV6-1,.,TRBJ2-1,TGTGCCAGCAGTGATCATGACGGGAGTCCGTATGAGCAGTTCTTC,CASSDHDGSPYEQFF
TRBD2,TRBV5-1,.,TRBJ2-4,TGCGCCAGCAGGCCGAGCGGGAGTGAGCACATTCAGTACTTC,CASRPSGSEHIQYF
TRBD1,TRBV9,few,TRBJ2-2,TGTGCCAGCAGCGCGGGACAGATTCTCACCGGGGAGCTGTTTTTT,CASSAGQILTGELFF
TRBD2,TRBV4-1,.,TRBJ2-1,TGCGCCAGCAGCCTTAACACTTTAGCGGGAGGGTCCTACAATGAGCAGTTCTTC,CASSLNTLAGGSYNEQFF
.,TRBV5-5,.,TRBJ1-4,TGTGCCAGCAGCCCCGGACACGGCGTGGTAGAAAAACTGTTTTTT,CASSPGHGVVEKLFF
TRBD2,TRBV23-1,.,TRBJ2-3,TGCGCCAGCAGTCAAAGGACTAGCGGCACTAGCACAGATACGCAGTATTTT,CASSQRTSGTSTDTQYF
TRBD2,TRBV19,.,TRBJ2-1,TGTGCCAGTAGTATTTGGGCTAGCGGGGACAATGAGCAGTTCTTC,CASSIWASGDNEQFF
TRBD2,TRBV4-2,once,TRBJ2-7,TGTGCCAGCAGCCGGGAAGCGGGAGGGAGCTCCTACGAGCAGTACTTC,CASSREAGGSSYEQYF
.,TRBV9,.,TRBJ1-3,TGTGCCAGCAGTAGCAGATCTGGAAACACCATATATTTT,CASSSRSGNTIYF
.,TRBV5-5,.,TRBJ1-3,TGTGCCAGCAGCTCTACAGGATATTTTCGGAACACCATATATTTT,CASSSTGYFRNTIYF
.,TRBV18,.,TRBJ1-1,TGTGCCAGCTCACCAACAGGTCTGAACACTGAAGCTTTCTTT,CASSPTGLNTEAFF
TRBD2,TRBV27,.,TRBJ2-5,TGTGCCAGCAGTTCGGGGACTAGCGGGGAGGGGACCCAGTACTTC,CASSSGTSGEGTQYF
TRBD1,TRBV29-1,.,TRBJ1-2,TGCAGCGTCGCTACAGGGGATGCCTATGGCTACACCTTC,CSVATGDAYGYTF
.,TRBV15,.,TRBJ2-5,TGTGCCACCAGGGGGACAAATGTGTACCAAGAGACCCAGTACTTC,CATRGTNVYQETQYF
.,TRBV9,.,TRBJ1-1,TGTGCCAGCAGCTATGACAGGAACACTGAAGCTTTCTTT,CASSYDRNTEAFF
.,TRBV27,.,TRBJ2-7,TGTGCCAGCAGTTTTGGAGGTGTTCCCTACGAGCAGTACTTC,CASSFGGVPYEQYF
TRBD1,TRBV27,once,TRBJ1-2,TGTGCCAGCAGTATAGGACAGGACTATGGCTACACCTTC,CASSIGQDYGYTF
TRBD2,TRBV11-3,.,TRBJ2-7,TGTGCCAGCAGCTTAGGGGGGGGACTTCTCTCCTACGAGCAGTACTTC,CASSLGGGLLSYEQYF
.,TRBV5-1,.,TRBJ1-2,TGCGCCAGCAGCTCGGCAAAGGGGGGGGCGATTGATGGCTACACCTTC,CASSSAKGGAIDGYTF
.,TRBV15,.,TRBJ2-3,TGTGCCACCAGCAGGGCTGAGGGATATATACTAGCAGATACGCAGTATTTT,CATSRAEGYILADTQYF
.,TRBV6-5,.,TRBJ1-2,TGTGCCAGCAGCCCAAATTTGGGGCAGGACTATGGCTACACCTTC,CASSPNLGQDYGYTF
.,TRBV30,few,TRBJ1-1,TGTGCCTGGATGTGGGGGGCTGAAGCTTTCTTT,CAWMWGAEAFF
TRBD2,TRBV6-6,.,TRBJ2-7,TGTGCCAGCAGTTACCTGGGACTAGCTCCCTACGAGCAGTACTTC,CASSYLGLAPYEQYF
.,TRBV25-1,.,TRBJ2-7,TGTGCCAGCAGTGAAGCCGGGACTTCCTACGAGCAGTACTTC,CASSEAGTSYEQYF
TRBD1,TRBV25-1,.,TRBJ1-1,TGTGCCAGCAGTGAACAGGGGGCGGCTGAAGCTTTCTTT,CASSEQGAAEAFF
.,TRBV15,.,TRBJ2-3,TGTGCCACCAGCAGAGATCTCGCGTGGGCCGCTAGCACAGATACGCAGTATTTT,CATSRDLAWAASTDTQYF
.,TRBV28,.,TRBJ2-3,TGTGCCAGCAGTTCAGTGGGCGGGGTTGTAAGGCGCACAGATACGCAGTATTTT,CASSSVGGVVRRTDTQYF
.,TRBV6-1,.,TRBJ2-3,TGTGCCAGCAGTCCCGAACCAGGGCCAGATACGCAGTATTTT,CASSPEPGPDTQYF
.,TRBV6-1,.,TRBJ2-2,TGTGCCAGTAGAACGGAAGGACAGCTTCCCGGGGAGCTGTTTTTT,CASRTEGQLPGELFF
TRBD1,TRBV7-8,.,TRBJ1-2,TGTGCCAGCAGCCCGGGACAGGGGGGCTATGGCTACACCTTC,CASSPGQGGYGYTF
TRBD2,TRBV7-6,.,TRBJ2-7,TGTGCCAGCAGCTTGCATACTAGCGGGAGGAGCGAGCAGTACTTC,CASSLHTSGRSEQYF
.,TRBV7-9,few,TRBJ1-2,TGTGCCAGCAGCTTAGGTGCGGAAGCTAACTATGGCTACACCTTC,CASSLGAEANYGYTF
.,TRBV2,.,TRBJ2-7,TGTGCCAGCAGTGAAGCGCTTACAGGGCGGCCGTACTTC,CASSEALTGRPYF
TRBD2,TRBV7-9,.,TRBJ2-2,TGTGCCTACACCCGCGGTAGCGGGGCTTGGGTACCCGGGGAGCTGTTTTTT,CAYTRGSGAWVPGELFF
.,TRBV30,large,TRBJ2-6,TGTGCCTGGAGTTCAGGGACTGGGGCCAACGTCCTGACTTTC,CAWSSGTGANVLTF
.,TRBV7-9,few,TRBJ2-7,TGTGCCAGCAGCTTGGGGGACACGGACCCCTACGAGCAGTACTTC,CASSLGDTDPYEQYF
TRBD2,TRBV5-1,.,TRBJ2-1,TGCGCCAGCAGCCCTATCCGGGCGGGAGTTGTCCCCCGGGACAATGAGCAGTTCTTC,CASSPIRAGVVPRDNEQFF
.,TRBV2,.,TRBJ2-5,TGTGCCAGCAGTGATATCCAGGGGAGCTACGAGACCCAGTACTTC,CASSDIQGSYETQYF
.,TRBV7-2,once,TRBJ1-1,TGTGCCAGCAGCCTAAAGTGGGGGGGAATCGGGGTGAGAGCTTTCTTT,CASSLKWGGIGVRAFF
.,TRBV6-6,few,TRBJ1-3,TGTGCCAGCAGTAGTGACAGTTTAATCACTGGAAACACCATATATTTT,CASSSDSLITGNTIYF